One sample yielded the 14 T cell receptor beta chains listed below, sequenced in a study of CD8+CD57+ T cells in acquired aplastic anemia. It was genomic DNA that served as the template for profiling TCR beta VDJ and CDR3. Each CDR3 protein is one row after TCRdb ran MiXCR on the reads. The data contain a few hundred thousand distinct CDR3 sequences, 65% to 80% of them singletons. Sequencing was performed on sorted CD4+, CD8+, or CD8+CD57+ T cells (not recorded which) from PBMCs. These receptors all stem from a human donor in good health, serving as a control.

For this clonotype: A read error may account for a junction end that differs from germline. The chain employs TRBV2 and TRBJ1-1; D gene ambiguous. Germline V gene data show CDR1 as SNHLY and CDR2 as FYNNEI. CDR3 length equals 13 residues. CDR3 DNA sequence: TGTGCCAGCAGCTTAGACGGCTCCACTGAAGCTTACTTT. Its translation: CASSLDGSTEAYF.

As regards this clonotype: The junction differs from germline at one of its ends, possibly a read error. The chain uses TRBV29-1 and TRBJ1-2; D uncertain. Germline V gene lookup returns CDR1 SQVTM and CDR2 ANQGSEA. CDR3 length equals 12 residues. CDR3 sequence (DNA): TGCTGCGTTGTAAGCAGGAACTATGGCTACACCTTC. Translation gives CCVVSRNYGYTF.

This chain connects TRBV20-1 to TRBJ2-1, with 9 bases fitting TRBD2. The CDR3 has 18 residues. Germline CDR1 is DFQATT and CDR2 is SNEGSKA (reference sequence). The junction had 18 bases not matched to a gene; V was cut back by 7 bases and J by 2 bases. CDR3 sequence: CSVRDSRSIAGAYNEQFF. In DNA, the CDR3 is TGCAGTGTTCGGGACAGCCGCTCCATAGCGGGGGCCTACAATGAGCAGTTCTTC.

This clonotype appeared many times. The J gene is TRBJ1-1, the V gene TRBV12-3 or TRBV12-4; a possible D gene is TRBD1 (6 bases). The CDR3 consists of 14 residues. Trimming left V 5 bases short and J 1 base short, with 11 bases between. The CDR3 loop is CASSLTGGNTEAFF. The CDR3 region has the DNA TGTGCCAGCAGTCTGACAGGTGGGAACACTGAAGCTTTCTTT.

This clonotype has a handful of counts. The J gene is TRBJ1-5, the V gene TRBV29-1; D is perhaps TRBD1 (6 bases). The germline V gene has CDR1 SQVTM and CDR2 ANQGSEA. V was shortened by 6 bases and J by 3 bases, with 12 bases between the two germline ends. The CDR3 has 13 amino acids. The CDR3: CSVGGGLNQPQHF. The CDR3 DNA reads TGCAGCGTCGGAGGGGGACTCAATCAGCCCCAGCATTTT.

The V call is TRBV19, the J call TRBJ1-4; possible D gene TRBD1, 5 bases. Trimming pared 3 bases from V and 14 bases from J, leaving 19 bases between. Germline-derived CDR1 and CDR2 are LNHDA and SQIVND (reference sequence). The CDR3 length is 14 residues. CDR3 sequence reads: CASSMGRVKGTLFF. The CDR3 nucleotides are TGTGCCAGTAGTATGGGACGGGTTAAGGGAACTCTGTTTTTT.

The chain uses TRBV7-2 and TRBJ2-1; possibly TRBD2 for D (6 bases). The ends were cut back, 5 bases at V and 8 bases at J, with 10 bases in the middle. Germline-derived CDR1 and CDR2 are SGHTA and FQGNSA. The CDR3 has 12 residues. The CDR3 sequence: CASSLWGDEQFF. The DNA of the CDR3 is TGTGCCAGCAGCCTGTGGGGGGATGAGCAGTTCTTC.

This rearrangement joins TRBV7-8 to TRBJ1-6; D gene ambiguous. Germline V lookup: CDR1 SGHVS, CDR2 FQNEAQ. V shed 6 bases and J shed 15 bases, with 18 bases lying between them. This CDR3 comprises 13 residues. The CDR3 loop is CASRLRGEWRLHF. CDR3 DNA: TGTGCCAGCAGACTCCGCGGCGAATGGCGCCTCCACTTT.

This clonotype was counted many times. The V call is TRBV9, the J call TRBJ1-3, with unresolved D. Germline CDR1 is SGDLS and CDR2 is YYNGEE. This CDR3 is 16 amino acids long. Between the trimmed V and J ends, which lost 1 base and 0 bases, there was a span of 11 bases. Here the CDR3 DNA reads TGTGCCAGCAGCGTAAGCTACGGGCTCTCTGGAAACACCATATATTTT. Its protein product is CASSVSYGLSGNTIYF.

Of note for this clonotype: One junction end does not reproduce the germline sequence, and a read error may be involved. The chain joins TRBV7-9 to TRBJ1-6, with a weak D call TRBD1 (5 bases). CDR3 length: 14 residues. From germline, CDR1 is SEHNR and CDR2 FQNEAQ (reference sequence). The CDR3 bases are TGTGCCAGCAGCCCCGCAGGGCCCTACGAGCAGTACTTCTTT. Its protein product is CASSPAGPYEQYFF. Full variable domain (rest looked up from reference TRBV7-9 and TRBJ1-6): DTGVSQNPRHKITKRGQNVTFRCDPISEHNRLYWYRQTLGQGPEFLTYFQNEAQLEKSRLLSDRFSAERPKGSFSTLEIQRTEQGDSAMYLCASSPAGPYEQYFFGNGTRLTVT.

The J gene is TRBJ1-5, the V gene TRBV20-1; tentatively, D is TRBD1 (5 bases). Per germline, CDR1 DFQATT and CDR2 SNEGSKA (reference sequence). The V end lost 5 bases, the J end lost 1 base, and 15 bases lay between the germline ends. This CDR3 contains 15 residues. The CDR3 region is CSALSRDGSNQPQHF. Written as DNA, the CDR3 is TGCAGTGCTCTAAGCCGGGACGGAAGCAATCAGCCCCAGCATTTT.

The chain combines TRBV15 with TRBJ2-7; D unclear. Germline-derived CDR1 and CDR2 are LNHNV and YYDKDF (reference sequence). Trimming left V 1 base short and J 2 bases short, with 12 bases between. CDR3 length: 15 residues. In DNA form, the CDR3 reads TGTGCCACCAGCAGAGGCGCCCTTGGGACCTACGAGCAGTACGTC. This gives the protein CATSRGALGTYEQYV.

A remark on this clonotype: The junction does not match germline at one end; this may be a read error. The chain uses TRBV7-9 and TRBJ1-5; no definite D call. The CDR3 consists of 14 residues. The germline gives CDR1 SEHNR, CDR2 FQNEAQ (reference sequence). The CDR3 sequence is CAGAAEETQYLEPF. DNA for the CDR3: TGTGCCGGCGCGGCGGAGGAGACCCAGTACCTCGAGCCATTT.

The gene calls are TRBV20-1 and TRBJ2-3; D is unclear. Trimming cost V 4 bases and J 6 bases, with 23 bases left between them. Looked up from germline, CDR1 is DFQATT and CDR2 is SNEGSKA (reference sequence). This CDR3 has 16 amino acids. CDR3 protein: CSATPSLWKRRDTQYF. In DNA, the CDR3 is TGCAGTGCTACCCCCTCGCTCTGGAAGCGCAGGGATACGCAGTATTTT.